This T cell receptor beta chain was obtained from a study of T cell repertoires in cytomegalovirus infection. Study-wide findings and caveats: The ex vivo response was dominated by HLA-C-restricted CMV-specific TCR beta clonotypes.

Germline V lookup: CDR1 MNHEY, CDR2 SMNVEV (reference sequence). CDR3 length: 16 amino acids. The V gene lost 3 bases and the J gene lost 2 bases, with 16 bases spanning the gap. TCRdb itself ran the reads through MiXCR, one entry per CDR3 protein. The sample yields almost 500,000 distinct CDR3 sequences, about 11% seen once. This clonotype was observed at least ten times. Its antigen is not known. The chain uses TRBV27 and TRBJ1-2; D is possibly TRBD1 (6 bases). The TCR comes from a human donor in good health (CMV status not recorded). Some clones in this sample may be carry-over from other donors' samples. The sequencing input was PBMCs. CDR3 bases: TGTGCCAGCAGTTTGGTCGGGGGCCCGCTCAACTATGGCTACACCTTC. Protein product: CASSLVGGPLNYGYTF.